The text below deals with one T cell receptor (beta chain). Which antigen it targets is not known. No base qualities exist here, and no much larger clone lies one base off it. The library relied on the immunoSEQ multiplex PCR assay. TCR beta CDR3 sequencing was performed on DNA from the cultured, isolated CD4+ T cells. The authors' pipeline ran thus. Non-productive TCR sequences were removed and reads were trimmed to the CDR3 region, keeping CDR3s of at least 7 amino acids. Antigen-specific clonotypes were identified using the MANAFEST web app by comparison of expansion in peptide wells against reference cultures. To count as positive, a clone had to show expansion at FDR<0.05 compared with the reference and with all other wells, an odds ratio above 5, and a frequency above 0.1% in two replicate wells. A clonotype was defined as cross-reactive if the clonotype was significantly expanded both in SARS-CoV-2 spike wells and in at least one common cold coronavirus spike condition. CDR3 similarity was assessed by Levenshtein distance with the stringdist R package, and unrooted trees were built with ape in R 3.6.1. The clones in this table, taken by TCRdb from immuneACCESS, are in-frame only. Not every clone is retained; where verified, under half of the shortfall comes from an unresolved V gene, and the cause of the rest is unknown. V, J and clone size are those of that table, while D and trimming were read from the DNA. This sample gives about 32,000 clones in total; under 75% of them show up just once. The ten top clones hold approximately 12% of the sample.

The V end loses 5 bases and the J end loses 8 bases, and a stretch of 10 bases separates them. The germline V gene encodes CDR1 SQVTM and CDR2 ANQGSEA. Its CDR3 holds 11 amino acids, cysteine through phenylalanine. Left in the record is the CDR3 DNA by itself, 33 bases read in frame from the first base. The ViraFEST assay stimulated PBMC with viral peptide pools and then used TCR sequencing to identify antigen-specific CD4+ T cell clonotypes by expansion. After around eleven days of culture, CD4+ T cells were isolated with the EasySep CD4+ T cell isolation kit. Participants received two doses of either the BNT162b2 or the mRNA-1273 mRNA SARS-CoV-2 vaccine. Negative nucleocapsid antibody results before and after vaccination confirmed that the healthy vaccine recipients had no prior SARS-CoV-2 infection. A few million PBMC per well were cultured with about 10 ug/ml peptides in IMDM containing 5% human AB serum, 8.5 to 10 IU/ml IL-2 and gentamicin. Half of the culture medium was replaced with fresh IL-2-containing medium on days 3 and 7. Unless noted otherwise, every peptide stimulation condition was grown in triplicate wells. Using Ficoll-Paque Plus gradient centrifugation, PBMC were separated from whole blood and then either used fresh or cryopreserved at -140C. The overlapping peptide pools covered the spike proteins of SARS-CoV-2 as well as those of the common cold coronaviruses HCoV-NL63, HCoV-OC43 and HCoV-229E. The QIAamp micro DNA kit was used to extract genomic DNA from the cultured CD4+ T cells.

The entry originates in a study of vaccination effects on CD4 cells after COVID-19 (dated by TCRdb to 2021 to 2024). Notes on the research overall: Across the study, the median time from the second dose to post-vaccine sampling was 72 days (range 14 to 241). SARS-CoV-2 spike-specific CD4+ TCR repertoires were compared before and after mRNA vaccination in COVID-19 convalescent patients and in infection-naive vaccine recipients. Altogether, around 11 COVID-19 convalescent patients and several SARS-CoV-2-naive healthy vaccine recipients made up the full study. Cultures from other donors in the study were sequenced with the Oncomine TCR Beta short-read assay on an Illumina iSeq 100. Here is what the overall study found, with its caveats: Only a small number of convalescent patients were included, and no early post-infection timepoints were available, which limited the study. At late post-vaccination timepoints, both infection-induced and vaccine-induced clones showed marked clonal contraction, consistent with waning T cell responses. Among healthy vaccine recipients, nearly all vaccine-induced clones were SARS-CoV-2 mono-reactive, and only 1 of 255 was cross-reactive with common cold coronaviruses.

The rearrangement joined TRBV29-1 to TRBJ2-4; the D gene cannot be named for sure. This sample comprised CD4+ T cells from PBMCs cultured with HCoV-229E spike peptides, obtained after COVID-19 vaccination. In the paper's terms, the cell subset or site label means: HCoV-229E spike overlapping peptide pool stimulation. This TCR was recovered from a human donor who received a COVID-19 vaccine. The sequence in DNA is TGCAGCGTTACGGATTTGGACATTCAGTACTTC. Translated, this is CSVTDLDIQYF.